This T cell receptor (beta chain) was observed in a study of blood T cell repertoires in COVID-19. On the study more broadly: The United States, Italy and Spain provided the acute and convalescent COVID-19 samples. PBMCs, B-cell-depleted T cells, or T cells were the source of the cDNA or gDNA that made up the material.

The CDR3 is made up of 18 amino acids. The V and J ends lost 0 bases and 1 base respectively, with 15 bases between them. CDR1 is SGHTA and CDR2 is FQGNSA in the germline V gene. Original data processing: Reference gene primers were amplified, and this amplification served to estimate nucleated cell counts. Profiling relied on immunoSEQ multiplex PCR, and the TCRdb table lists in-frame clones only, not all of them. V and J calls and clone size are copied from that table; D and trimming were computed from the DNA. The sample consists of more than 150,000 clones, 80% to 90% of them appearing once. Material: peripheral blood. V is TRBV7-2 and J is TRBJ2-2; no definite D call. The TCR comes from a middle-aged woman with acute or convalescent COVID-19. This chain's CDR3 is CASSLASHGPVNTGELFF. Written as DNA, the CDR3 is TGTGCCAGCAGCTTAGCGTCACATGGTCCAGTGAACACCGGGGAGCTGTTTTTT.